The rows below give T cell receptor beta chains drawn from one sample of a study of OX40 agonist ivuxolimab in advanced cancers. Repertoires were generated with immunoSEQ multiplex PCR, while TCRdb's copy carries only in-frame clones and drops some. The table lists tens of thousands of clones, about 93% of them singletons. The sample consisted of CD4+ or CD8+ T cells sorted from blood, taken in a trial of the OX40 agonist ivuxolimab. All receptors come from an adult with an advanced solid tumor such as melanoma, head and neck, liver or kidney cancer. CDR3s include the opening cysteine and the closing phenylalanine or tryptophan. Fields, in order: clone size, D gene, V gene, J gene, CDR3 protein, CDR3 DNA. D genes are given only for firm matches. Clone sizes are given selectively: once, few, many, or a class where the clone is expanded.

abundance: NA
d_gene: NA
v_gene: TRBV28
j_gene: TRBJ2-2
CDR3aa: CASSLHRVTGELFF
CDR3nt: TGTGCCAGCAGTTTACACAGGGTCACCGGGGAGCTGTTTTTT

abundance: few
d_gene: NA
v_gene: TRBV27
j_gene: TRBJ2-2
CDR3aa: CASSLPRGQNTGELFF
CDR3nt: TGTGCCAGCAGTTTACCCCGGGGCCAGAACACCGGGGAGCTGTTTTTT

abundance: NA
d_gene: NA
v_gene: TRBV28
j_gene: TRBJ2-3
CDR3aa: CASSAWGMLATDTQYF
CDR3nt: TGTGCCAGCAGTGCTTGGGGGATGTTAGCCACAGATACGCAGTATTTT

abundance: NA
d_gene: TRBD1
v_gene: TRBV4-3
j_gene: TRBJ2-7
CDR3aa: CASSQDLGTGGDEQYF
CDR3nt: TGCGCCAGCAGCCAAGATTTAGGGACAGGGGGCGACGAGCAGTACTTC

abundance: NA
d_gene: NA
v_gene: TRBV5-4
j_gene: TRBJ2-7
CDR3aa: CASSLWQGSFHEQYF
CDR3nt: TGTGCCAGCAGCTTGTGGCAGGGAAGTTTCCACGAGCAGTACTTC

abundance: NA
d_gene: NA
v_gene: TRBV5-1
j_gene: TRBJ1-2
CDR3aa: CASSFGTARYYTF
CDR3nt: TGCGCCAGCAGCTTTGGGACCGCTCGTTACTACACCTTC

abundance: NA
d_gene: NA
v_gene: TRBV7-2
j_gene: TRBJ2-7
CDR3aa: CASRSGSSYEQYF
CDR3nt: TGTGCCAGCAGAAGCGGGTCCTCCTACGAGCAGTACTTC

abundance: NA
d_gene: NA
v_gene: TRBV7-8
j_gene: TRBJ1-4
CDR3aa: CASSLGAPATNEKLFF
CDR3nt: TGTGCCAGCAGCTTGGGGGCCCCAGCAACTAATGAAAAACTGTTTTTT

abundance: NA
d_gene: NA
v_gene: TRBV7-9
j_gene: TRBJ1-1
CDR3aa: CASSPRRTQNTEAFF
CDR3nt: TGTGCCAGCAGCCCTCGACGGACACAGAACACTGAAGCTTTCTTT

abundance: NA
d_gene: NA
v_gene: TRBV15
j_gene: TRBJ1-2
CDR3aa: CATSRDAGGSGYTF
CDR3nt: TGTGCCACCAGCAGAGATGCGGGGGGCAGTGGCTACACCTTC

abundance: NA
d_gene: NA
v_gene: TRBV5-1
j_gene: TRBJ2-3
CDR3aa: CASSFRISTDTQYF
CDR3nt: TGCGCCAGCAGCTTCCGGATTAGCACAGATACGCAGTATTTT

abundance: NA
d_gene: TRBD2
v_gene: TRBV27
j_gene: TRBJ2-3
CDR3aa: CASSPFPSPRRGAGTQYF
CDR3nt: TGTGCCAGCAGTCCCTTCCCTTCCCCGCGGCGGGGGGCCGGTACGCAGTATTTT